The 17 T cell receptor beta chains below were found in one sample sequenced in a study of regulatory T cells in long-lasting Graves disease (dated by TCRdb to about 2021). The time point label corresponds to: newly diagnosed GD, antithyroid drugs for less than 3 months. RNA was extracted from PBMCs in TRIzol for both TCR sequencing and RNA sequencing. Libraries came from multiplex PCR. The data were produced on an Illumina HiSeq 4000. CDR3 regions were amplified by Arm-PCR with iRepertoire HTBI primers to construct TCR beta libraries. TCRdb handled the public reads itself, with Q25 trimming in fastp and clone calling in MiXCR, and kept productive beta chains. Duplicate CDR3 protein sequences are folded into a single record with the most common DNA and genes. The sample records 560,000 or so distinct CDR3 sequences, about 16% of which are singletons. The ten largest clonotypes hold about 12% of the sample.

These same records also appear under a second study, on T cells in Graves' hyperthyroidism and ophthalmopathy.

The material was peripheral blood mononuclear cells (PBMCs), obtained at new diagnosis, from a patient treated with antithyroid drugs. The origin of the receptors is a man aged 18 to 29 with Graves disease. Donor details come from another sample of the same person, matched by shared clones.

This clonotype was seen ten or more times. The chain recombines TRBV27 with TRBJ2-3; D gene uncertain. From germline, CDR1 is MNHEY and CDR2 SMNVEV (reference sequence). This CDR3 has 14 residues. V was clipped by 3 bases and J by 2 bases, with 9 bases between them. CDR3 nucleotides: TGTGCCAGCAGTTTTGGCAGATTCACAGATACGCAGTATTTT. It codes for CASSFGRFTDTQYF.

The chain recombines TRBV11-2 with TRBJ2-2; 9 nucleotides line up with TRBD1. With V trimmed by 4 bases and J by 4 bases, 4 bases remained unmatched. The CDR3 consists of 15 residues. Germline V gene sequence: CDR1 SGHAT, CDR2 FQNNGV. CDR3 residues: CASSSRTGVTGELFF. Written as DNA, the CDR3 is TGTGCCAGCAGCTCACGGACAGGGGTCACCGGGGAGCTGTTTTTT.

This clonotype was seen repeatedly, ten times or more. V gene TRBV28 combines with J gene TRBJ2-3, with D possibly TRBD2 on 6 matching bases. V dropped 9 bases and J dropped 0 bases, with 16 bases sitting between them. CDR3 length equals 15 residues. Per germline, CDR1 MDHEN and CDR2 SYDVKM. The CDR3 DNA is TGTGCCAGTGAGGACTTAGCGGTTAGCACAGATACGCAGTATTTT. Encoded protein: CASEDLAVSTDTQYF.

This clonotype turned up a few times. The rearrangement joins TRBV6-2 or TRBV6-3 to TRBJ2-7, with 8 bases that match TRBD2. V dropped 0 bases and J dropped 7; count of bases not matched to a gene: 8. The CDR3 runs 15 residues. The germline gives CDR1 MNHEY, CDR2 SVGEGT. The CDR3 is CASSYSRGRRDEQYF. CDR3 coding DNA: TGTGCCAGCAGTTACTCTCGCGGGAGGAGGGATGAGCAGTACTTC.

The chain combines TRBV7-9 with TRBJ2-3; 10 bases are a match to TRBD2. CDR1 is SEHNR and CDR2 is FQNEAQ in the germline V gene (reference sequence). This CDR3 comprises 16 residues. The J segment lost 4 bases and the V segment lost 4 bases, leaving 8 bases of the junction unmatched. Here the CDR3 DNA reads TGTGCCAGCAGCTCTTTAGCGGGAGGTCAGGCAGATACGCAGTATTTT. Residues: CASSSLAGGQADTQYF.

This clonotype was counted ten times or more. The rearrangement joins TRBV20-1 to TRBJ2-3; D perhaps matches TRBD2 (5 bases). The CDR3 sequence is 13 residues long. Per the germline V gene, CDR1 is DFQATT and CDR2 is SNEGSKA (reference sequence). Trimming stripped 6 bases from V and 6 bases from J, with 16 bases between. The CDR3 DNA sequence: TGCAGTGCCAAAGCCTGGGAGCACGATACGCAGTATTTT. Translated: CSAKAWEHDTQYF.

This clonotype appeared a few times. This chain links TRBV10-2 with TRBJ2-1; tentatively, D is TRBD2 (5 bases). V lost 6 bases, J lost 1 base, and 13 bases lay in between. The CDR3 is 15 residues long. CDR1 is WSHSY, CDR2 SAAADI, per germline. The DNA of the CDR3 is TGCGCCAGCAGCGTGGACTGGCCGTCCTACAATGAGCAGTTCTTC. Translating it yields CASSVDWPSYNEQFF.

The CDR3 coding sequence is TGTGCCAGCAGTTACCCCCGGGGGCGGGAGGCCATCTCCTACAATGAGCAGTTCTTC. The encoded protein is CASSYPRGREAISYNEQFF. The chain carries TRBV6-5 and TRBJ2-1, with 8 bases identical to TRBD2. Per germline, CDR1 MNHEY and CDR2 SVGAGI. The CDR3 is 19 residues long. V lost 2 bases, J lost 0 bases, and 12 bases stayed unmatched.

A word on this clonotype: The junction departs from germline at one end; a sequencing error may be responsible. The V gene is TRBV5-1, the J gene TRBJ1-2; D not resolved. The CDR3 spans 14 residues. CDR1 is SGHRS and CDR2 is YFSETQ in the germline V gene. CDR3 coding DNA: TGTGCCGGCAGCTTGGAATCGTCTAACTATGGCTACACCTTC. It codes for CAGSLESSNYGYTF.

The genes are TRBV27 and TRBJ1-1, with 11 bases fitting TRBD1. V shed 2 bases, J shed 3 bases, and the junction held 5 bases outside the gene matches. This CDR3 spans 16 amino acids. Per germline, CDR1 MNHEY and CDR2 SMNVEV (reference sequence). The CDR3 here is CASSLEPGQGDTEAFF. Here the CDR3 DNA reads TGTGCCAGCAGTTTAGAACCGGGACAGGGGGACACTGAAGCTTTCTTT.

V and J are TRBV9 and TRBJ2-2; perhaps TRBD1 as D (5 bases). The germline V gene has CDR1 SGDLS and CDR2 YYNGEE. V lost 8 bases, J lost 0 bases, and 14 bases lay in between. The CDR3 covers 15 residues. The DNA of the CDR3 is TGTGCCAGACTGGTCCTGACAGCGAACACCGGGGAGCTGTTTTTT. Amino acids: CARLVLTANTGELFF.

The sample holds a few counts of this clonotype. DNA of the CDR3: TGTGCCAGCAACCCCAGGGGAGGAAGCAATCAGCCCCAGCATTTT. Translation: CASNPRGGSNQPQHF. This chain uses TRBV28 with TRBJ1-5, with D maybe TRBD1 (6 bases). Germline values: CDR1 MDHEN, CDR2 SYDVKM. This CDR3 spans 15 amino acids. Between the trimmed V and J ends, which lost 7 bases and 1 base, there was a span of 14 bases.

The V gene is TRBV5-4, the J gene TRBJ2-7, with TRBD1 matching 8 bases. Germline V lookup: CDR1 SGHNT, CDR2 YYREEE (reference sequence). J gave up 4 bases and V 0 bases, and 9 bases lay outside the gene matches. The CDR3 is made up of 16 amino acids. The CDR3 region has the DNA TGTGCCAGCAGCTTGGATCCCCAGGGGGCGAAGTACGAGCAGTACTTC. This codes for CASSLDPQGAKYEQYF. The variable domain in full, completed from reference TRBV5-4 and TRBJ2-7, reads ETGVTQSPTHLIKTRGQQVTLRCSSQSGHNTVSWYQQALGQGPQFIFQYYREEENGRGNFPPRFSGLQFPNYSSELNVNALELDDSALYLCASSLDPQGAKYEQYFGPGTRLTVT.

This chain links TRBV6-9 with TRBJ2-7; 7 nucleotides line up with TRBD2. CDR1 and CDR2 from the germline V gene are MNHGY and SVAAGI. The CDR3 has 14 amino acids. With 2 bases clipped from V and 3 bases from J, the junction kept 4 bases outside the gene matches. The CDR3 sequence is CASSYERGHYEQYF. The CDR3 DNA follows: TGTGCCAGCAGTTATGAGCGGGGCCACTACGAGCAGTACTTC.

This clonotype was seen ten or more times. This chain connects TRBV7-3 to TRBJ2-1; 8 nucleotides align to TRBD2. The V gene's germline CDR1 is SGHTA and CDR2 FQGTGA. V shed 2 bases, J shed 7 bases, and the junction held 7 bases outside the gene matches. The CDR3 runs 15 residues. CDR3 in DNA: TGTGCCAGCAGCTTAGATAGCGGGACCGGGAATGAGCAGTTCTTC. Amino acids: CASSLDSGTGNEQFF.

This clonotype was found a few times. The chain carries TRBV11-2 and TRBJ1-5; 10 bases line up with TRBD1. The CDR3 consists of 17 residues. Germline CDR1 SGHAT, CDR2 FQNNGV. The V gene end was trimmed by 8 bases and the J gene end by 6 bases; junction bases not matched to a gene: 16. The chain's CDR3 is CASDRFRDRGSSQPQHF. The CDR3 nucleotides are TGTGCCAGCGACAGATTCCGGGACAGGGGATCTAGTCAGCCCCAGCATTTT.

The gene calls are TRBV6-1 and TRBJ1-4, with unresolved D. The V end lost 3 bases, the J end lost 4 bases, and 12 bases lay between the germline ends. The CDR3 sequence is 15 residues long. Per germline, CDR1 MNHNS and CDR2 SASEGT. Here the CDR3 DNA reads TGTGCCAGCAGTGAGTTGGCCGCTTATAATGAAAAACTGTTTTTT. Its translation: CASSELAAYNEKLFF.